Listed below are T cell receptor beta chains from one sample, sequenced in a study of CD8 T cells in ankylosing spondylitis. One entry per CDR3 protein, called by TCRdb with MiXCR from the 5' RACE reads. The table includes about 35,000 distinct CDR3 sequences, 10% detected once. The material sequenced was blood, either unsorted or a sorted T cell fraction (not recorded which). The receptors stem from a male donor with ankylosing spondylitis or in good health (not recorded which). The CDR3 runs from the conserved cysteine through the conserved F or W. Fields, in order: J gene, D gene, clone size, V gene, CDR3 protein, CDR3 DNA. A D gene is named only where the DNA matches it firmly. Clone size is given as once, few, many or a size class.

j_call: TRBJ2-5
d_call: .
clone_size: few
v_call: TRBV3-1
cdr3_aa: CASSQVTGSQETQYF
cdr3_nt: TGTGCCAGCAGCCAAGTTACGGGAAGCCAAGAGACCCAGTACTTC

j_call: TRBJ2-7
d_call: TRBD1
clone_size: few
v_call: TRBV7-6
cdr3_aa: CASSGQGRGGYEQYF
cdr3_nt: TGTGCCAGCAGTGGACAGGGGAGAGGTGGTTACGAGCAGTACTTC

j_call: TRBJ2-1
d_call: TRBD2
clone_size: once
v_call: TRBV20-1
cdr3_aa: CCAGVAGGPLSNEQFF
cdr3_nt: TGCTGTGCTGGAGTCGCGGGAGGGCCCCTAAGCAATGAGCAGTTCTTC

j_call: TRBJ2-3
d_call: TRBD2
clone_size: many
v_call: TRBV7-6
cdr3_aa: CASSPVGAGEYDTQYF
cdr3_nt: TGTGCCAGCAGCCCCGTTGGAGCGGGGGAGTATGATACGCAGTATTTT

j_call: TRBJ1-2
d_call: TRBD1
clone_size: many
v_call: TRBV20-1
cdr3_aa: CSAPDRGAVGGYTF
cdr3_nt: TGCAGTGCACCTGACAGGGGCGCGGTAGGGGGCTACACCTTC

j_call: TRBJ2-1
d_call: .
clone_size: many
v_call: TRBV4-2
cdr3_aa: CASSQEGGGSYNEQFF
cdr3_nt: TGTGCCAGCAGCCAAGAAGGCGGAGGCTCCTACAATGAGCAGTTCTTC

j_call: TRBJ2-7
d_call: TRBD1
clone_size: many
v_call: TRBV5-1
cdr3_aa: CASSLDRGRSSEQYF
cdr3_nt: TGCGCCAGCAGCTTGGACAGGGGGCGTTCATCCGAGCAGTACTTC

j_call: TRBJ1-1
d_call: .
clone_size: many
v_call: TRBV5-1
cdr3_aa: CASSLDRQVEAFF
cdr3_nt: TGCGCCAGCAGCTTGGATCGCCAGGTCGAAGCTTTCTTT

j_call: TRBJ2-7
d_call: TRBD2
clone_size: many
v_call: TRBV4-2
cdr3_aa: CASSQDGRLAGGSGYEQYF
cdr3_nt: TGTGCCAGCAGCCAAGATGGGCGACTAGCGGGAGGAAGCGGCTACGAGCAGTACTTC

j_call: TRBJ2-7
d_call: .
clone_size: many
v_call: TRBV11-2
cdr3_aa: CASSLPPSYEQYF
cdr3_nt: TGTGCCAGCAGCTTACCACCCTCCTACGAGCAGTACTTC

j_call: TRBJ1-1
d_call: TRBD1
clone_size: few
v_call: TRBV27
cdr3_aa: CASSLQGATEAFF
cdr3_nt: TGTGCCAGCAGTTTACAGGGGGCGACTGAAGCTTTCTTT

j_call: TRBJ2-3
d_call: .
clone_size: many
v_call: TRBV7-9
cdr3_aa: CASSTVLADTDTQYF
cdr3_nt: TGTGCCAGCAGCACAGTACTAGCTGACACAGATACGCAGTATTTT

j_call: TRBJ2-1
d_call: .
clone_size: medium-sized
v_call: TRBV11-2
cdr3_aa: CASSLASIPYNEQFF
cdr3_nt: TGTGCCAGCAGCTTAGCTAGTATCCCCTACAATGAGCAGTTCTTC

j_call: TRBJ2-3
d_call: TRBD1
clone_size: many
v_call: TRBV11-3
cdr3_aa: CASSLRTGTSDTQYF
cdr3_nt: TGTGCCAGCAGCCTACGGACAGGAACCTCAGATACGCAGTATTTT